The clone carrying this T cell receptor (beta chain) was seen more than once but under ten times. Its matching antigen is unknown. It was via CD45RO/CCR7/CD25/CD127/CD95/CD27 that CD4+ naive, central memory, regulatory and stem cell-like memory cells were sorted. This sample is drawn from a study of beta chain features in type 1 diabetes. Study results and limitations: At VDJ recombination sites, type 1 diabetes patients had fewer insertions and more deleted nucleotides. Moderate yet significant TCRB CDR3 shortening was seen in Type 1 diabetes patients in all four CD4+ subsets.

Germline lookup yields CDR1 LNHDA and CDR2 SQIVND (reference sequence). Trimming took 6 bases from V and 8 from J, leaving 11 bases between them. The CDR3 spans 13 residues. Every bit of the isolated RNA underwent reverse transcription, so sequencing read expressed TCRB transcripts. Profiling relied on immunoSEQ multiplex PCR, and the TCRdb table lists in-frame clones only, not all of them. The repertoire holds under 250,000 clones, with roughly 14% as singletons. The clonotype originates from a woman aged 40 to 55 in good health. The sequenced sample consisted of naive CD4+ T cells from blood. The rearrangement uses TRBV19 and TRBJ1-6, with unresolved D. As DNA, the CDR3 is TGTGCCAGTAGCCAGGACGGGGATTCACCCCTCCACTTT. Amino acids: CASSQDGDSPLHF.